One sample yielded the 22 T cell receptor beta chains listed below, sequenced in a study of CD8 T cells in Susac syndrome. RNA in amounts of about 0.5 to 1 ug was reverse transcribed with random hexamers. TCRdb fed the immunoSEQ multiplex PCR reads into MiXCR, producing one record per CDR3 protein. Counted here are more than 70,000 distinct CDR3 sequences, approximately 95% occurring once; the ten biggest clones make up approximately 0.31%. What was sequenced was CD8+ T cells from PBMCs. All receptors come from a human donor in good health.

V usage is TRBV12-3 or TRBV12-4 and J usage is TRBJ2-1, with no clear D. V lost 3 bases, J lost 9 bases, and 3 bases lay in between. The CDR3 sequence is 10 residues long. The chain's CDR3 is CASSLGEQFF. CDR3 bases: TGTGCCAGCAGTTTGGGTGAGCAGTTCTTC.

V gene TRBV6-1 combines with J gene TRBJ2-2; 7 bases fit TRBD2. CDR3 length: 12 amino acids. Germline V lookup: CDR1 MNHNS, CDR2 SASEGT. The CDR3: CAGAGVTGELFF. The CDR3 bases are TGTGCTGGGGCGGGAGTCACCGGGGAGCTGTTTTTT.

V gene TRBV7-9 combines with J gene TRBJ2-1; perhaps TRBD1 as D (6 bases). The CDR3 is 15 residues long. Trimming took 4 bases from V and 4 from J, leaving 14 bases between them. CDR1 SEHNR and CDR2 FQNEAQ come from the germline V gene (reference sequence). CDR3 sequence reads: CASSSSGVAYNEQFF. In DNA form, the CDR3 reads TGTGCCAGCAGCTCCTCAGGGGTAGCTTACAATGAGCAGTTCTTC. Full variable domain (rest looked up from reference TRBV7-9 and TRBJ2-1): DTGVSQNPRHKITKRGQNVTFRCDPISEHNRLYWYRQTLGQGPEFLTYFQNEAQLEKSRLLSDRFSAERPKGSFSTLEIQRTEQGDSAMYLCASSSSGVAYNEQFFGPGTRLTVL.

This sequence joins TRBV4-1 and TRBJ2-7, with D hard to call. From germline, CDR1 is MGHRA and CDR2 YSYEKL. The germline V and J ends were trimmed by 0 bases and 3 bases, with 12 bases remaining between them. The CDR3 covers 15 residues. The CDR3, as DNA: TGCGCCAGCAGCCAAGATTGGCTCGGGTTCTACGAGCAGTACTTC. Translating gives CASSQDWLGFYEQYF.

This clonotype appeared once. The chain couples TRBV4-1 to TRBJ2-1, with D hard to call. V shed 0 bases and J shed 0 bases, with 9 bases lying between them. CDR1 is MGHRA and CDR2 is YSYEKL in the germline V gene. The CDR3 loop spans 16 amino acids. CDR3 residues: CASSQDPSSSYNEQFF. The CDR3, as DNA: TGCGCCAGCAGCCAAGATCCCAGCAGCTCCTACAATGAGCAGTTCTTC.

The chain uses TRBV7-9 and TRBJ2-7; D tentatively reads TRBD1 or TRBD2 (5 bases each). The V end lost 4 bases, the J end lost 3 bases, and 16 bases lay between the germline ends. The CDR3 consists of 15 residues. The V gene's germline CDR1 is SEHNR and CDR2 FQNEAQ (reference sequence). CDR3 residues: CASSSGLLRGYEQYF. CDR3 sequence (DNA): TGTGCCAGCAGCTCGGGCCTTTTGAGGGGCTACGAGCAGTACTTC.

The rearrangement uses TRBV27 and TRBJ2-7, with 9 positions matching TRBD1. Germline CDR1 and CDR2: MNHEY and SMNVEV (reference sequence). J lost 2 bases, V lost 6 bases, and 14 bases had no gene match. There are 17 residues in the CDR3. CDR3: CASSLGAGTGQTYEQYF. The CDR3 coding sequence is TGTGCCAGCAGCCTAGGTGCAGGGACAGGGCAGACCTACGAGCAGTACTTC.

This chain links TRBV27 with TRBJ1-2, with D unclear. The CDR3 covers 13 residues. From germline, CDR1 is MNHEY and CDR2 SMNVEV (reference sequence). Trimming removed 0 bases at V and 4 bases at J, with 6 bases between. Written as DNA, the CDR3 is TGTGCCAGCAGTTTATCAGCTTCCTATGGCTACACCTTC. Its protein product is CASSLSASYGYTF.

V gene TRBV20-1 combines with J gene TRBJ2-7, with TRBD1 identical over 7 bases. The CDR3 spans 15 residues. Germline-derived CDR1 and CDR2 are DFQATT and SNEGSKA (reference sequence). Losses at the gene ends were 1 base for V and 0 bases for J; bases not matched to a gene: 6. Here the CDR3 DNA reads TGCAGTGCTAGAGCCGGGACAGACAGCTCCTACGAGCAGTACTTC. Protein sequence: CSARAGTDSSYEQYF.

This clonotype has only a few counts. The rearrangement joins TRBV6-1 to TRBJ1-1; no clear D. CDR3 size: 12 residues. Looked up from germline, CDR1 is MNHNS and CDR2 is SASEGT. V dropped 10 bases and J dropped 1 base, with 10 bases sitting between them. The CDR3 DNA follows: TGTGCCACCCGGGATGGGAACACTGAAGCTTTCTTT. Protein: CATRDGNTEAFF.

The CDR3 loop reads CASSPGTGLETGELFF. The CDR3, as DNA: TGTGCCAGCAGCCCTGGGACAGGGTTAGAAACCGGGGAGCTGTTTTTT. The chain has TRBV3-1 and TRBJ2-2, with 9 bases that match TRBD1. CDR3 length: 16 residues. From germline, CDR1 is LGHDT and CDR2 YNNKEL (reference sequence). The V and J ends lost 4 bases and 5 bases, in that order; junction bases with no gene match: 8.

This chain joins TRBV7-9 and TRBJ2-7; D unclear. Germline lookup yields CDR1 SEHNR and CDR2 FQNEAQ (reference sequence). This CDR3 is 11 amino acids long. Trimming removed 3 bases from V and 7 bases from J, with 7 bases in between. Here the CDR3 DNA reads TGTGCCAGCAGCTTCTCTCGGGAGCAGTACTTC. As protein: CASSFSREQYF.

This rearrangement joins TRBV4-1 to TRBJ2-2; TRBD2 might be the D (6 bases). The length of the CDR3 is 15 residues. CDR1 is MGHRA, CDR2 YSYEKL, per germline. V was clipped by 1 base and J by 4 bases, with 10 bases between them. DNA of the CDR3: TGCGCCAGCAGCCAAGTGGAGGGCGGCACCGGGGAGCTGTTTTTT. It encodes CASSQVEGGTGELFF.

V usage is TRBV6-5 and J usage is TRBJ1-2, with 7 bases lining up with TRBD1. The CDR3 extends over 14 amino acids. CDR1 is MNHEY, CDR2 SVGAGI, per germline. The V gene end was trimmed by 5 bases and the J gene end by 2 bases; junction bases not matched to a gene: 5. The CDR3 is CASSQTQGNYGYTF. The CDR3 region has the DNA TGTGCCAGCAGTCAAACACAGGGGAACTATGGCTACACCTTC.

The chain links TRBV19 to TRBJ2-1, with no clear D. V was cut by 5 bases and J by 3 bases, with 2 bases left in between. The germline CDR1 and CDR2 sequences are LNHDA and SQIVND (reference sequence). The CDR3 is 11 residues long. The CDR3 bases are TGTGCCAGTAGTCGCTACAATGAGCAGTTCTTC. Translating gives CASSRYNEQFF. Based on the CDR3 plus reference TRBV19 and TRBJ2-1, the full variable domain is DGGITQSPKYLFRKEGQNVTLSCEQNLNHDAMYWYRQDPGQGLRLIYYSQIVNDFQKGDIAEGYSVSREKKESFPLTVTSAQKNPTAFYLCASSRYNEQFFGPGTRLTVL.

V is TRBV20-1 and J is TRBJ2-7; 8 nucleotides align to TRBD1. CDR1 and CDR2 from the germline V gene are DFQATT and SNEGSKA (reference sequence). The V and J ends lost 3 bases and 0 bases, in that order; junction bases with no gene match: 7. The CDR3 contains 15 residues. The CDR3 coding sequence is TGCAGTGCTAGCCGAGGACAGGGAATCTCCTACGAGCAGTACTTC. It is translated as CSASRGQGISYEQYF.

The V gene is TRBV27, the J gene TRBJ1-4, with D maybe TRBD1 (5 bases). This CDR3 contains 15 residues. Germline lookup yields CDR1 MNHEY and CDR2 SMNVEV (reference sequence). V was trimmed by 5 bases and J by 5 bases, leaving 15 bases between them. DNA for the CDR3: TGTGCCAGCAGTCTCTCCAGGGTTGGAAATGAAAAACTGTTTTTT. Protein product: CASSLSRVGNEKLFF. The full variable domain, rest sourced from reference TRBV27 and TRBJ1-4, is EAQVTQNPRYLITVTGKKLTVTCSQNMNHEYMSWYRQDPGLGLRQIYYSMNVEVTDKGDVPEGYKVSRKEKRNFPLILESPSPNQTSLYFCASSLSRVGNEKLFFGSGTQLSVL.

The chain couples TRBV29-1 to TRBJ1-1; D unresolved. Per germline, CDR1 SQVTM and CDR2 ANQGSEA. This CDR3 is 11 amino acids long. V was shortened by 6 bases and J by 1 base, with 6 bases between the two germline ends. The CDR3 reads CSVPGNTEAFF. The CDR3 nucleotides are TGCAGCGTGCCAGGGAACACTGAAGCTTTCTTT.

The CDR3 sequence: CASSLASIPGDEQYF. The DNA for the CDR3 is TGCGCCAGCAGCTTGGCCAGTATCCCCGGAGACGAGCAGTACTTC. V and J are TRBV5-1 and TRBJ2-7; D uncertain. The CDR3 totals 15 residues. The V end lost 0 bases, the J end lost 5 bases, and 15 bases lay between the germline ends. Germline-derived CDR1 and CDR2 are SGHRS and YFSETQ.

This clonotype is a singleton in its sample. This CDR3 reads CASSPLTEAFF. The CDR3 region has the DNA TGTGCCAGCAGTCCCTTGACTGAAGCTTTCTTT. V and J are TRBV6-6 and TRBJ1-1; no firm D call. V lost 5 bases, J lost 5 bases, and 6 bases lay in between. The CDR3 runs to 11 residues. Per germline, CDR1 MNHNY and CDR2 SVGAGI (reference sequence).

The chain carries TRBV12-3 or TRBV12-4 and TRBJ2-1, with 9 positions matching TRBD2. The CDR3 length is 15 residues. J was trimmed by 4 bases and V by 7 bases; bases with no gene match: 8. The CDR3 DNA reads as TGTGCCAGCACTCATAGCGGGGGCCCGTACAATGAGCAGTTCTTC. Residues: CASTHSGGPYNEQFF.

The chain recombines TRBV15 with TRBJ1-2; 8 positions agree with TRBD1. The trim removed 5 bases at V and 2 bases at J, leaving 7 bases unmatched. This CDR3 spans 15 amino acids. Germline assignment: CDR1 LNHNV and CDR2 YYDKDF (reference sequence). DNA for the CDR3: TGTGCCACCAGCGGATTGGGACAGGCCAACTATGGCTACACCTTC. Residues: CATSGLGQANYGYTF.